The TCR beta chain described here comes from a study of shared clonotypes between healthy human individuals. On the study more broadly: Donors had three CD4 naive, three CD4 memory, two CD8 naive and one CD8 memory plate apiece.

In the case of this clone: Its cognate antigen is unknown.

Every one of the donors was a Caucasian adult that lived in Nashville, Tennessee. The protocol was immunoSEQ multiplex PCR, while the TCRdb copy is restricted to in-frame clones and leaves out a portion. Here the sample spans some 2,500,000 clones, 85% to 95% being singletons. V lost 8 bases and J lost 2, with 15 bases in between. The germline gives CDR1 KGHSH, CDR2 LQKENI. This CDR3 contains 14 residues. General study findings and limits: The sharing of about 5% of naive CD4 clonotypes was seen across a handful of donors.

This TCR derives from a man between 18 and 29 years old in good health. Some clones in this sample may be carry-over from other donors' samples. Sample: naive CD4+ T cells from PBMCs. Subset indicated: CD45RA+ positively selected. This chain connects TRBV18 to TRBJ1-1; D is unclear. CDR3 nucleotide sequence: TGTGCCAGCCGGCCACTGCAGAGTAACACTGAAGCTTTCTTT. Residues: CASRPLQSNTEAFF. Based on the CDR3 plus reference TRBV18 and TRBJ1-1, the full variable domain is NAGVMQNPRHLVRRRGQEARLRCSPMKGHSHVYWYRQLPEEGLKFMVYLQKENIIDESGMPKERFSAEFPKEGPSILRIQQVVRGDSAAYFCASRPLQSNTEAFFGQGTRLTVV.